This T cell receptor (beta chain) was recovered during a study of regulatory T cells in long-lasting Graves disease (dated by TCRdb to about 2021). General notes on the study: Antithyroid drugs had been taken for less than 3 months by newly diagnosed Graves' disease patients. Persistent Graves' disease patients were compared with newly diagnosed Graves' disease patients by peripheral blood TCR sequencing and RNA sequencing. The study took place in China and was registered as a clinical trial. TCR sequencing covered 13 persistent and 20 or so newly diagnosed Graves' disease patients, 33 samples in total. Findings and caveats that apply to the study as a whole: Compared with newly diagnosed patients, persistent Graves' disease patients had lower TCR Shannon entropy and fewer highly expanded clones, which suggests clonal expansion. Only the TCR beta chain was sequenced and analyzed. Preferential use of TRBV28, TRBJ1-2 and TRBJ2-5 was observed in persistent disease, whereas TRBV20-1 and TRBJ2-1 were favored in newly diagnosed disease. Peripheral blood alone was examined, since thyroid tissue, which constituted the primary lesion, could not be accessed. The authors acknowledged the small sample size as a limitation that may reduce accuracy. More public clonotypes were shared among persistent patients (around 3,000) than among newly diagnosed patients (over 900).

This clonotype was counted a few times. The antigen it recognizes is unknown. Base-call qualities are not available, and no considerably larger clone is one nucleotide away. Per the publication, the time point label means: newly diagnosed GD, antithyroid drugs for less than 3 months. RNA was extracted from PBMCs in TRIzol for both TCR sequencing and RNA sequencing. The diagnosis of Graves' disease followed American Thyroid Association guidelines. Recruitment of patients was carried out at an endocrinology department in Xi'an, China. Each patient gave 9 to 10 milliliters of peripheral blood, collected in an EDTA anticoagulant tube. Ficoll Paque Plus density gradient separation was used to isolate PBMCs, and no further T cell sorting was done. RNA quality was checked with an Agilent 2100 Bioanalyzer and agarose gel, and concentration with a NanoDrop 2000. Trimmed from V: 8 bases; trimmed from J: 1 base; junction bases lacking a gene match: 5. Counted from cysteine to phenylalanine, this CDR3 has 15 amino acids. Only the CDR3 DNA is retained, 45 bases long and in frame from the first base. According to the germline V gene, CDR1 reads WSHSY and CDR2 reads SAAADI.

The library relied on multiplex PCR. Sequencing was carried out with an Illumina HiSeq 4000. iRepertoire HTBI primers and Arm-PCR amplification of CDR3 regions were used to construct TCR beta libraries. Before sequencing, the PCR products underwent gel purification. Processing in the source paper ran as follows. Gene usage analysis of CDR3 amino acid clonotypes relied on the approximately 60 TRBV and about 13 TRBJ segments identified across samples. COPE and FqMerger were used to merge the filtered high-quality paired reads into contigs. BLAST was used to align contigs to the IMGT TRBV, TRBD and TRBJ reference genes, and CDR3 was defined following IMGT. Any clonotype with a frequency above 0.1% was counted as a highly expanded clone. Shannon entropy served as the measure of repertoire diversity, while the Gini coefficient captured V-J evenness. Public clonotypes were defined as clonotypes shared by more than one individual. The raw public reads went through TCRdb reprocessing: fastp at Q25, MiXCR clone calling, in-frame beta chains kept. Rows matching on CDR3 protein sequence are summarized as one entry with the most common DNA and genes. TCRdb's processing, not the authors' own work, is the source of the V and J calls. Counted in this sample were 350,000 to 450,000 distinct CDR3 sequences; 14% to 15% of them appeared once. The ten largest clones take up 16% of the sample.

These same data were also listed under a study on T cells in Graves' hyperthyroidism and ophthalmopathy. That second publication adds: Graves' hyperthyroidism was defined as stable when no progression to ophthalmopathy occurred over 18 months of follow-up. Hyperthyroidism patients were newly diagnosed, with disease duration under 2 months, and aged 18 to 65 years. Patients with uncontrolled infections, other autoimmune diseases, pregnancy or lactation were excluded. Clinical symptoms, serum thyroxine and TRAb, thyroid ultrasound, and orbital computed tomography formed the basis for the diagnoses. For the first round of RT-PCR on the TCR CDR3, the HTBI primer set was used together with the Qiagen OneStep RT-PCR kit. Most expanded thyroid clonotypes (frequency above 0.001) were also detected in blood, suggesting blood repertoires may reflect thyroid immune responses. In cross-validation, a model built on a 13 V-J signature told ophthalmopathy apart from stable hyperthyroidism with just under 90% sensitivity and about 81% specificity, and in testing the same model reached 80%/75%. In validation, the model predicted progression to ophthalmopathy with around 71% sensitivity and 72% to 75% specificity, a median of roughly seven months before onset. A discovery cohort of around 98 patients, about 44 with Graves' ophthalmopathy and 55 to 60 with stable Graves' hyperthyroidism, was used to find distinguishing TCR V-J signatures. Whether ophthalmopathy could be predicted prospectively was tested in an independent validation cohort made up of roughly 19 hyperthyroidism patients plus 17 patients who later progressed to ophthalmopathy. The roughly 90 discovery patients were divided at random into training and test sets in a 7:3 ratio. In about 6 Graves' hyperthyroidism patients, the study also compared T-cell repertoires from thyroid tissue with T-cell repertoires from blood. After sampling, hyperthyroidism patients received methimazole starting at 30 mg daily, and ophthalmopathy patients received high-dose intravenous methylprednisolone. Libraries were constructed in a second round of multiplex PCR, after which size selection and purification were performed. Sequencing of the libraries was done on an Illumina HiSeq2000 using paired-end 100 bp reads. Raw data were processed with SOAPnuke, discarding reads with adapters, uncalled bases, mean Phred below 15, or no exact constant-primer or identifier match. High-quality paired reads were merged with COPE v1.2.5, and unique nucleotide sequences were defined as clonotypes. MiTCR v1.1 was used to align clonotypes to the IMGT TRBV, TRBD and TRBJ reference segments. Only V-J combinations with frequency above 0.0001, covering 99% to 99.2% of repertoires, were analysed. The TCS score was defined as F50 (clonal expansion) divided by E x V (chaos), with BLOSUM62-based TCRdist calculated between CDR3 peptides within each V-J. Welch's t-statistics and random forest reduced around 550 V-J features to under 15, which were used in a naive Bayes classifier (R e1071). Sample size was not statistically predetermined, and blinding of investigators to group allocation was not performed. According to the paper, TCR Vbeta CDR3 sequencing was carried out on some 140 peripheral blood samples, which came from approximately 41 ophthalmopathy, around 74 hyperthyroidism and approximately 17 progressor patients.

The clonotype comes from a woman aged 25 to 39 with Graves disease. Donor details come from another sample of the same person, matched by shared clones. Source: peripheral blood mononuclear cells (PBMCs), taken at new diagnosis, from a patient treated with antithyroid drugs. The chain employs TRBV10-2 and TRBJ2-2, with 9 junctional bases fitting TRBD2. The DNA sequence follows: TGCGCCAGCCGTCTAGCGGGGCAGAACACCGGGGAGCTGTTTTTT. Its translation is CASRLAGQNTGELFF.